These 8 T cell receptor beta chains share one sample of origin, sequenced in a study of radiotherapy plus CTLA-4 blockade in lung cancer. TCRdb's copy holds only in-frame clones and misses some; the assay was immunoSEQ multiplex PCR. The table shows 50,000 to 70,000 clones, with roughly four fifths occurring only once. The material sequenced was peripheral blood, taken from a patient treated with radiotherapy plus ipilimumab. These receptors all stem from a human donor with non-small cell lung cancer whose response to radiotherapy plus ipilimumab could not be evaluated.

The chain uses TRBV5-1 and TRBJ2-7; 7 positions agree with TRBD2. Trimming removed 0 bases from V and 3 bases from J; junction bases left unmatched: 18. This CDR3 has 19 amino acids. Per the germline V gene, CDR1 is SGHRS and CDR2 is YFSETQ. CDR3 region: CASSLVGSRGVGIDYEQYF. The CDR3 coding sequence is TGCGCCAGCAGCTTGGTGGGGTCACGGGGGGTCGGAATCGACTACGAGCAGTACTTC. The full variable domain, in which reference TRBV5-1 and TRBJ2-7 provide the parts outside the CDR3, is KAGVTQTPRYLIKTRGQQVTLSCSPISGHRSVSWYQQTPGQGLQFLFEYFSETQRNKGNFPGRFSGRQFSNSRSEMNVSTLELGDSALYLCASSLVGSRGVGIDYEQYFGPGTRLTVT.

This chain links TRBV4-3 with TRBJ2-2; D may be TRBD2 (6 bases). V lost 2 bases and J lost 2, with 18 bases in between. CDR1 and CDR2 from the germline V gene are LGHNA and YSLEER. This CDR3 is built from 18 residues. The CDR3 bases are TGCGCCAGCAGCCAACATATGGGTGGAGGGATCAACACCGGGGAGCTGTTTTTT. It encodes CASSQHMGGGINTGELFF.

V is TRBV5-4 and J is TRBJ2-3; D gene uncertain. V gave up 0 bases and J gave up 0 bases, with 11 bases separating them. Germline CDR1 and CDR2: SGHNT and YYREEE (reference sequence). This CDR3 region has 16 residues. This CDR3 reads CASSLGSARSTDTQYF. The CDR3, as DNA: TGTGCCAGCAGCTTGGGTTCCGCGAGAAGCACAGATACGCAGTATTTT.

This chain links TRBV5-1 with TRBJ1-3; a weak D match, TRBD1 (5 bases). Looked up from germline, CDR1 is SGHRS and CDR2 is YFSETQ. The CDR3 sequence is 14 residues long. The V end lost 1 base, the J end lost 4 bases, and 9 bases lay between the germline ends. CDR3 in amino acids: CASSLLQGGNTIYF. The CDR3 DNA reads TGCGCCAGCAGCTTGCTGCAGGGAGGAAACACCATATATTTT. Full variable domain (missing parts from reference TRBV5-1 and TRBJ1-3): KAGVTQTPRYLIKTRGQQVTLSCSPISGHRSVSWYQQTPGQGLQFLFEYFSETQRNKGNFPGRFSGRQFSNSRSEMNVSTLELGDSALYLCASSLLQGGNTIYFGEGSWLTVV.

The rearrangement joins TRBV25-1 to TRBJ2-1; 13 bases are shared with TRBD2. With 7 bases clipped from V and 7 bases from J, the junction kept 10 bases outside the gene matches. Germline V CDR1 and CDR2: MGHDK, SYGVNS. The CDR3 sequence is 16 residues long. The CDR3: CASTRLAGGGGNEQFF. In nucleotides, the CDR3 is TGTGCCAGCACCCGACTAGCGGGGGGCGGAGGGAATGAGCAGTTCTTC.

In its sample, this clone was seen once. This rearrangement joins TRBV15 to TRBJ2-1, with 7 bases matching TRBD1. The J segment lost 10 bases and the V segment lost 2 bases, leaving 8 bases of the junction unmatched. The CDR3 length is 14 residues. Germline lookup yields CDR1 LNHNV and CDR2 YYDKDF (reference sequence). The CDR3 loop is CATSRFGQASEQFF. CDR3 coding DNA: TGTGCCACCAGCAGATTTGGACAGGCCTCCGAGCAGTTCTTC.

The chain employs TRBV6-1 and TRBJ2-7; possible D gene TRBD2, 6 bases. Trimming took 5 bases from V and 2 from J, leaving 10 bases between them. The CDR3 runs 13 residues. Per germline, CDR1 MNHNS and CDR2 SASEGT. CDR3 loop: CASSRGLAYEQYF. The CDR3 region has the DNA TGTGCCAGCAGTAGGGGACTCGCCTACGAGCAGTACTTC.

This CDR3 is CASSVAAGIYYEQYF. The CDR3, as DNA: TGTGCCAGCAGCGTAGCAGCGGGGATTTACTACGAGCAGTACTTC. The V and J genes are TRBV9 and TRBJ2-5; 7 bases align to TRBD2. The end of the DNA aligns better with TRBJ2-7, so the J call may be wrong. This CDR3 comprises 15 residues. Germline CDR1 reads SGDLS; CDR2 reads YYNGEE.